A single sample is the source of the 5 T cell receptor beta chains below, sequenced in a study of siplizumab effects on memory and regulatory T cells (dated 2019 in TCRdb). The library was obtained by the immunoSEQ multiplex PCR assay. The immuneACCESS repertoire file appears here via TCRdb, limited to in-frame rearrangements. These files lack a portion of the clones; in checked studies, under half of the deficit traces to unresolved V genes, and the cause of the others is not known. This sample comprises some 110,000 clones, approximately 94% of them detected only once. The ten biggest clones cover 1.5% to 2% of the sample. Sequenced: non-Treg CD4+ T cells sorted from blood. The cell subset or site label, as the study defines it: FACS-sorted unstimulated CD4+ non-regulatory T cells. The receptors originated from a human donor in good health.

V is TRBV11-2 and J is TRBJ1-4, with D perhaps matching TRBD1 (5 bases). Trimming pared 4 bases from V and 8 bases from J, leaving 17 bases between. The germline V gene has CDR1 SGHAT and CDR2 FQNNGV. The CDR3 is 15 residues long. The CDR3 DNA follows: TGTGCCAGCAGCTCCCCCCGGTTGCGGGGGGAAAAACTGTTTTTT. Translation gives CASSSPRLRGEKLFF. The full variable domain, in which reference TRBV11-2 and TRBJ1-4 provide the parts outside the CDR3, is EAGVAQSPRYKIIEKRQSVAFWCNPISGHATLYWYQQILGQGPKLLIQFQNNGVVDDSQLPKDRFSAERLKGVDSTLKIQPAKLEDSAVYLCASSSPRLRGEKLFFGSGTQLSVL.

The rearrangement links TRBV27 to TRBJ2-7; D uncertain. This CDR3 has 13 residues. From germline, CDR1 is MNHEY and CDR2 SMNVEV (reference sequence). Trimming shortened V by 2 bases and J by 3 bases, and 8 bases separated the two germline ends. The CDR3 reads CASSLGSFYEQYF. DNA for the CDR3: TGTGCCAGCAGTTTAGGTTCCTTCTACGAGCAGTACTTC.

The chain has TRBV19 and TRBJ1-1, with D hard to call. CDR1 and CDR2 (germline): LNHDA, SQIVND (reference sequence). The germline V and J ends were trimmed by 2 bases and 4 bases, with 8 bases remaining between them. The CDR3 totals 13 residues. The CDR3 nucleotides read TGTGCCAGTAGTATATCCTGGGGCACTGAAGCTTTCTTT. It encodes CASSISWGTEAFF.

V is TRBV7-8 and J is TRBJ2-1; 8 positions match TRBD2. The CDR3 covers 17 residues. Germline V gives CDR1 SGHVS, CDR2 FQNEAQ. J was trimmed by 7 bases and V by 3 bases; bases with no gene match: 14. The CDR3 here is CASSFVSGLGVGNEQFF. The CDR3 coding sequence is TGTGCCAGCAGCTTCGTTTCGGGACTAGGAGTGGGTAATGAGCAGTTCTTC.

J is TRBJ2-5 and V is TRBV5-4; D is ambiguous. V lost 4 bases and J lost 4, with 20 bases in between. CDR3 length: 16 residues. CDR1 is SGHNT and CDR2 is YYREEE in the germline V gene (reference sequence). The CDR3 DNA sequence: TGTGCCAGCAGCACCGGCACACTTTCTCCTCTAGAGACCCAGTACTTC. This translates into CASSTGTLSPLETQYF.